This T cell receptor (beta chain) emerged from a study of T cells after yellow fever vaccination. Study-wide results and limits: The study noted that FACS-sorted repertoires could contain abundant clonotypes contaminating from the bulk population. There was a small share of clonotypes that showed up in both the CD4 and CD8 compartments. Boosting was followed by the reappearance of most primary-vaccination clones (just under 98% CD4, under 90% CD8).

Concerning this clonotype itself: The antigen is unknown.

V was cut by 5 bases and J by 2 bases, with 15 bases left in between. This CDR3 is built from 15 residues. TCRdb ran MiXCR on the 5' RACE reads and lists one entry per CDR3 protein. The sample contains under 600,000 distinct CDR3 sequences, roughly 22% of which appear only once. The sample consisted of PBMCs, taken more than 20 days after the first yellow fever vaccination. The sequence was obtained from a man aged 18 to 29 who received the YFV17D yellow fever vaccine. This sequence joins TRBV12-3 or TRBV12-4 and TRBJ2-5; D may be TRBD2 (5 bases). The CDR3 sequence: CASSLGPGVQETQYF. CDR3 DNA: TGTGCCAGCAGTCTAGGACCCGGGGTTCAAGAGACCCAGTACTTC.